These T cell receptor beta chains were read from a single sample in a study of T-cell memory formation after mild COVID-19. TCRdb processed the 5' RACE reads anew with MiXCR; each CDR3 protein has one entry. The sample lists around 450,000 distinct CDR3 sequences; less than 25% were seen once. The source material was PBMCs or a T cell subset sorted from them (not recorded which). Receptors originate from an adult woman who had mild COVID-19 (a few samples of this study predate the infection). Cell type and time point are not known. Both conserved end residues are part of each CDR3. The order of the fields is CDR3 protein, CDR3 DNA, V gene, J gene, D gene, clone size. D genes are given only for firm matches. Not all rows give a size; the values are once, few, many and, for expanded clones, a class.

CDR3 protein: CASSNTNTGELFF
CDR3 DNA: TGTGCCAGCAGCAACACGAACACCGGGGAGCTGTTTTTT
V gene: TRBV7-2
J gene: TRBJ2-2
D gene: -
clone size: few

CDR3 protein: CASSFRQGRAEAFF
CDR3 DNA: TGTGCCAGCAGTTTCCGACAGGGACGAGCTGAAGCTTTCTTT
V gene: TRBV6-5
J gene: TRBJ1-1
D gene: TRBD1
clone size: few

CDR3 protein: CASITPSGGIETQYF
CDR3 DNA: TGTGCCAGCATTACTCCCTCGGGGGGAATAGAGACCCAGTACTTC
V gene: TRBV6-2/TRBV6-3
J gene: TRBJ2-5
D gene: TRBD2
clone size: -

CDR3 protein: CSARWGLAGLGTQYF
CDR3 DNA: TGCAGTGCTAGGTGGGGACTAGCGGGATTAGGTACGCAGTATTTT
V gene: TRBV20-1
J gene: TRBJ2-3
D gene: TRBD2
clone size: few

CDR3 protein: CASSVAVNTQYF
CDR3 DNA: TGTGCCAGCAGCGTAGCGGTAAATACGCAGTATTTT
V gene: TRBV12-3/TRBV12-4
J gene: TRBJ2-3
D gene: -
clone size: -

CDR3 protein: CASSFPSLATSTDTQYF
CDR3 DNA: TGTGCCAGCAGCTTCCCCAGTCTAGCGACTAGCACAGATACGCAGTATTTT
V gene: TRBV7-9
J gene: TRBJ2-3
D gene: -
clone size: few

CDR3 protein: CASSLTSGSNTGELFF
CDR3 DNA: TGCGCCAGCAGCCTGACTAGCGGTTCGAACACCGGGGAGCTGTTTTTT
V gene: TRBV5-1
J gene: TRBJ2-2
D gene: TRBD2
clone size: -

CDR3 protein: CASNGIDRGYTF
CDR3 DNA: TGTGCCAGCAATGGGATTGACAGAGGCTACACCTTC
V gene: TRBV12-3/TRBV12-4
J gene: TRBJ1-2
D gene: -
clone size: -

CDR3 protein: CASSLAGGPFNEQFF
CDR3 DNA: TGTGCCAGCAGCTTAGCGGGGGGGCCCTTCAATGAGCAGTTCTTC
V gene: TRBV7-6
J gene: TRBJ2-1
D gene: -
clone size: -

CDR3 protein: CASSAGTGWGTEAFF
CDR3 DNA: TGTGCCAGCAGTGCAGGGACAGGGTGGGGCACTGAAGCTTTCTTT
V gene: TRBV28
J gene: TRBJ1-1
D gene: TRBD1
clone size: few

CDR3 protein: CASSPSGATDTQYF
CDR3 DNA: TGTGCCAGCAGTCCTAGCGGGGCCACCGATACGCAGTATTTT
V gene: TRBV11-3
J gene: TRBJ2-3
D gene: TRBD2
clone size: -

CDR3 protein: CASSQFLWADEKLFF
CDR3 DNA: TGCGCCAGCAGCCAATTTCTCTGGGCAGATGAAAAACTGTTTTTT
V gene: TRBV4-1
J gene: TRBJ1-4
D gene: -
clone size: few

CDR3 protein: CASSVWGGYNEQFF
CDR3 DNA: TGTGCCAGCAGCGTATGGGGCGGATACAATGAGCAGTTCTTC
V gene: TRBV9
J gene: TRBJ2-1
D gene: -
clone size: few

CDR3 protein: CASSPQGAYEQYF
CDR3 DNA: TGTGCCAGCAGCCCCCAAGGGGCCTACGAGCAGTACTTC
V gene: TRBV18
J gene: TRBJ2-7
D gene: -
clone size: many

CDR3 protein: CAWSPTSVTEAFF
CDR3 DNA: TGTGCCTGGAGTCCAACCTCGGTCACTGAAGCTTTCTTT
V gene: TRBV30
J gene: TRBJ1-1
D gene: -
clone size: -

CDR3 protein: CASRAPPGDTQYF
CDR3 DNA: TGCGCCAGCAGGGCGCCCCCAGGGGATACGCAGTATTTT
V gene: TRBV5-1
J gene: TRBJ2-3
D gene: -
clone size: many

CDR3 protein: CASSLGTFYEQYF
CDR3 DNA: TGTGCCAGCAGCTTAGGGACGTTCTACGAGCAGTACTTC
V gene: TRBV7-9
J gene: TRBJ2-7
D gene: -
clone size: few